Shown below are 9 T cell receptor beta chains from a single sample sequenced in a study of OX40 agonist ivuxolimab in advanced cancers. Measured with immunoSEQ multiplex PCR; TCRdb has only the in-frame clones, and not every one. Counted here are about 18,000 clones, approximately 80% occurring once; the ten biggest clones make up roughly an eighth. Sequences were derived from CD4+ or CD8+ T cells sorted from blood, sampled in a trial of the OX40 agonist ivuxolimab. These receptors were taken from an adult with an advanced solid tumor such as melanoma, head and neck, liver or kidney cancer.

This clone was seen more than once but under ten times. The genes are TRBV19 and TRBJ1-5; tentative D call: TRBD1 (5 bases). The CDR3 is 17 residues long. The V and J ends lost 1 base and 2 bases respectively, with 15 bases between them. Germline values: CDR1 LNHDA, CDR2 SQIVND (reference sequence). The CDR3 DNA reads TGTGCCAGTAGTATAGCCGGTCGGGGCTTTGGCAATCAGCCCCAGCATTTT. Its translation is CASSIAGRGFGNQPQHF.

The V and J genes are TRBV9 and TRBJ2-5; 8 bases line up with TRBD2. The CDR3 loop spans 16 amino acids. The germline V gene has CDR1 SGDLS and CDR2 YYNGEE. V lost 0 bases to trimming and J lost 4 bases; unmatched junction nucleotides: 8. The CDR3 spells CASSVGAGGRPETQYF. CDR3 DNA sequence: TGTGCCAGCAGCGTAGGGGCGGGGGGCCGCCCAGAGACCCAGTACTTC.

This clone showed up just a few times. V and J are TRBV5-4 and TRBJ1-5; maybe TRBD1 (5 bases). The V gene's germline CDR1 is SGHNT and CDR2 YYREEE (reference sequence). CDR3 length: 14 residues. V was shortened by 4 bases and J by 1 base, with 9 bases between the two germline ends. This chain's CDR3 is CASSHRDSNQPQHF. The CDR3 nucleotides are TGTGCCAGCAGCCACCGGGACAGCAATCAGCCCCAGCATTTT.

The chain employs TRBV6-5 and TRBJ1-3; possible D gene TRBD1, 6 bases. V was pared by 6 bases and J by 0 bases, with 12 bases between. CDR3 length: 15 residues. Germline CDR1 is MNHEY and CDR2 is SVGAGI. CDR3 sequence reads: CASSLDSRSGNTIYF. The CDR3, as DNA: TGTGCCAGCAGCCTGGACAGCCGCTCTGGAAACACCATATATTTT.

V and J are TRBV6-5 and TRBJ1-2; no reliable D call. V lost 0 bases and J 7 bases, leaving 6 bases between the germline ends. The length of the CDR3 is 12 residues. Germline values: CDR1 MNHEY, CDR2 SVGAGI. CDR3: CASSYSHGGYTF. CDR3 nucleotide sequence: TGTGCCAGCAGTTACTCTCACGGTGGCTACACCTTC.

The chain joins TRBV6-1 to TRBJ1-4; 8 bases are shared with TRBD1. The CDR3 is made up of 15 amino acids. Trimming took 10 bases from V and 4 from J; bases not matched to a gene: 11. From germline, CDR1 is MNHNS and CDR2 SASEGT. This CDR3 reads CAISNRGQDNEKLFF. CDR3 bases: TGTGCCATCTCAAACAGGGGACAGGATAATGAAAAACTGTTTTTT.

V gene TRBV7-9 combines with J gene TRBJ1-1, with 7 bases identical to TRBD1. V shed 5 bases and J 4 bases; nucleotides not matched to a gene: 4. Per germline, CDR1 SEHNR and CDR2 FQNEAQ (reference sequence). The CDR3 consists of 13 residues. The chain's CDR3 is CASSRQGGTEAFF. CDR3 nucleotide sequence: TGTGCCAGCAGCCGACAGGGAGGCACTGAAGCTTTCTTT.

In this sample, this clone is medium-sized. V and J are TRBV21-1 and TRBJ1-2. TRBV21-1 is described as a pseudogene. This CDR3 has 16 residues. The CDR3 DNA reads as TGTGCCAGCAGCAAAGTTACCAGCGACCCCTTTCATGGCTACACCTTC. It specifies CASSKVTSDPFHGYTF.

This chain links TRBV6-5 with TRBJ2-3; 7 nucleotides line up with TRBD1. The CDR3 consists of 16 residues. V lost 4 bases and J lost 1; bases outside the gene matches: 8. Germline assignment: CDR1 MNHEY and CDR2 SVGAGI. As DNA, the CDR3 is TGTGCCAGCAGTTCGGGAAGGGGGCATGGCACAGATACGCAGTATTTT. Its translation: CASSSGRGHGTDTQYF.